These T cell receptor beta chains were read from a single sample in a study of B cell selection in AIRE deficiency. The repertoire was sequenced with immunoSEQ multiplex PCR; TCRdb's copy has only in-frame clones and lacks some. The sample comprises 20,000 to 25,000 clones, roughly 97% of which are singletons, and around 0.3% rests with the top ten. The sequenced material came from conventional CD4+ T cells sorted from PBMCs. These receptors were obtained from a human donor with AIRE deficiency. Each CDR3 is given with its conserved first and last residue. Each record gives: J gene, CDR3 length, clone size, D gene, V gene, CDR3 DNA, CDR3 protein. D genes are given only for firm matches. Not every row has a clone size; where given, it reads once, few, many or a size class.

j_gene: TRBJ2-5
len: 16
abundance: NA
d_gene: NA
v_gene: TRBV5-1
CDR3nt: TGCGCCAGCAGCTTGGCCAAGGCGGGCGGTGTAGAGACCCAGTACTTC
CDR3aa: CASSLAKAGGVETQYF

j_gene: TRBJ1-1
len: 14
abundance: NA
d_gene: NA
v_gene: TRBV15
CDR3nt: TGTGCCACCAGCACCCGGGCCGCGGGGACTGAAGCTTTCTTT
CDR3aa: CATSTRAAGTEAFF

j_gene: TRBJ1-1
len: 15
abundance: NA
d_gene: NA
v_gene: TRBV5-1
CDR3nt: TGCGCCAGCAGCTTATACAGGGTAGGAGGCACTGAAGCTTTCTTT
CDR3aa: CASSLYRVGGTEAFF

j_gene: TRBJ2-7
len: 13
abundance: once
d_gene: NA
v_gene: TRBV5-1
CDR3nt: TGCGCCAGCAGTCACCCGCAAACCTACGAGCAGTACTTC
CDR3aa: CASSHPQTYEQYF

j_gene: TRBJ2-1
len: 15
abundance: NA
d_gene: TRBD2
v_gene: TRBV10-3
CDR3nt: TGTGCCATCAGTGAGGGACTAGCGGGAGCCTGGGAACAGTTCTTC
CDR3aa: CAISEGLAGAWEQFF

j_gene: TRBJ2-3
len: 14
abundance: NA
d_gene: NA
v_gene: TRBV29-1
CDR3nt: TGCAGCGTTGCCCCCAGGCTCGCTACAGATACGCAGTATTTT
CDR3aa: CSVAPRLATDTQYF

j_gene: TRBJ2-7
len: 16
abundance: few
d_gene: NA
v_gene: TRBV28
CDR3nt: TGTGCCACCCGGCATGGGTGGGGGCGGGTCGGTGACGAGCAGTACTTC
CDR3aa: CATRHGWGRVGDEQYF

j_gene: TRBJ2-2
len: 16
abundance: NA
d_gene: NA
v_gene: TRBV11-2
CDR3nt: TGTGCCAGCAGCTTAGTCCCGGGAGCAAACACCGGGGAGCTGTTTTTT
CDR3aa: CASSLVPGANTGELFF

j_gene: TRBJ1-4
len: 18
abundance: NA
d_gene: NA
v_gene: TRBV5-1
CDR3nt: TGCGCCAGCAGCTCCACTTGGCGGGGGGTCTCGACTAATGAAAAACTGTTTTTT
CDR3aa: CASSSTWRGVSTNEKLFF

j_gene: TRBJ2-7
len: 14
abundance: NA
d_gene: TRBD1
v_gene: TRBV6-7
CDR3nt: TGTGCCAGCAGTTCGCCGGACAGGCGTGACGAGCAGTACTTC
CDR3aa: CASSSPDRRDEQYF

j_gene: TRBJ2-7
len: 16
abundance: NA
d_gene: TRBD2
v_gene: TRBV18
CDR3nt: TGTGCCAGCTCACCAGTGACTAGCGGGCCTCCCTACGAGCAGTACTTC
CDR3aa: CASSPVTSGPPYEQYF

j_gene: TRBJ2-1
len: 15
abundance: NA
d_gene: NA
v_gene: TRBV6-1
CDR3nt: TGTGCCAGCACCCTCACAGGGTCAACCTACAATGAGCAGTTCTTC
CDR3aa: CASTLTGSTYNEQFF

j_gene: TRBJ1-1
len: 14
abundance: NA
d_gene: NA
v_gene: TRBV7-9
CDR3nt: TGTGCCAGCAGCCACGGGGGAAAATACACTGAAGCTTTCTTT
CDR3aa: CASSHGGKYTEAFF

j_gene: TRBJ2-1
len: 11
abundance: NA
d_gene: NA
v_gene: TRBV6-5
CDR3nt: TGTGCCAGCAGTCAAAGTAACAAGCAGTTCTTC
CDR3aa: CASSQSNKQFF

j_gene: TRBJ1-1
len: 13
abundance: NA
d_gene: NA
v_gene: TRBV28
CDR3nt: TGTGCCAGCAGCGTTGACGAGGTTCAGCAAGCTTTCTTT
CDR3aa: CASSVDEVQQAFF

j_gene: TRBJ1-1
len: 13
abundance: NA
d_gene: NA
v_gene: TRBV30
CDR3nt: TGTGCCAGGGGGGGGGTTATGAACACTGAAGCTTTCTTT
CDR3aa: CARGGVMNTEAFF

j_gene: TRBJ1-1
len: 17
abundance: NA
d_gene: TRBD1
v_gene: TRBV12-5
CDR3nt: TGTGCTAGTGGTTTGGTCCTGAAGGAGGGGGCCAACACTGAAGCTTTCTTT
CDR3aa: CASGLVLKEGANTEAFF

j_gene: TRBJ2-2
len: 16
abundance: NA
d_gene: TRBD2
v_gene: TRBV9
CDR3nt: TGTGCCAGCAAACCAACGGGACTAGCTGAAACCGGGGAGCTGTTTTTT
CDR3aa: CASKPTGLAETGELFF

j_gene: TRBJ2-7
len: 17
abundance: NA
d_gene: TRBD2
v_gene: TRBV4-1
CDR3nt: TGCGCCAGCAGCCAAGGTCCGACTAGCGTCGGCTCCTACGAGCAGTACTTC
CDR3aa: CASSQGPTSVGSYEQYF

j_gene: TRBJ1-3
len: 15
abundance: NA
d_gene: NA
v_gene: TRBV5-1
CDR3nt: TGCGCCAGCAGCTTAGGGGGAACGGCTGGAAACACCATATATTTT
CDR3aa: CASSLGGTAGNTIYF

j_gene: TRBJ1-4
len: 15
abundance: NA
d_gene: TRBD1
v_gene: TRBV7-8
CDR3nt: TGTGCCAGCAGTTGGGGACCAGGGGGGAATGAAAAACTGTTTTTT
CDR3aa: CASSWGPGGNEKLFF

j_gene: TRBJ1-1
len: 14
abundance: once
d_gene: NA
v_gene: TRBV2
CDR3nt: TGTGCCAGCATCAGAGACGGACCGAACACTGAAGCTTTCTTT
CDR3aa: CASIRDGPNTEAFF

j_gene: TRBJ1-4
len: 15
abundance: NA
d_gene: TRBD1
v_gene: TRBV9
CDR3nt: TGTGCCAGCAGCGTAGCCGGGACAGCTAATGAAAAACTGTTTTTT
CDR3aa: CASSVAGTANEKLFF

j_gene: TRBJ2-3
len: 10
abundance: NA
d_gene: NA
v_gene: TRBV11-2
CDR3nt: TGTGCCAGCAGGACAGATACGCAGTATTTT
CDR3aa: CASRTDTQYF

j_gene: TRBJ2-5
len: 13
abundance: NA
d_gene: TRBD2
v_gene: TRBV29-1
CDR3nt: TGCAGCGTTGAGTCGGGAGGGCGGGAGACCCAGTACTTC
CDR3aa: CSVESGGRETQYF

j_gene: TRBJ2-2
len: 16
abundance: NA
d_gene: NA
v_gene: TRBV5-4
CDR3nt: TGTGCCAGCAGCTTGCCAGGGAGAGGAAACACCGGGGAGCTGTTTTTT
CDR3aa: CASSLPGRGNTGELFF

j_gene: TRBJ2-5
len: 16
abundance: NA
d_gene: TRBD2
v_gene: TRBV7-2
CDR3nt: TGTGCCAGCAGCTCCCCAAGACTAGCGGGGTTAGAGACCCAGTACTTC
CDR3aa: CASSSPRLAGLETQYF

j_gene: TRBJ1-3
len: 16
abundance: NA
d_gene: TRBD1
v_gene: TRBV5-1
CDR3nt: TGCGCCAGCAGCTTGGGGACAGGGGACTCTGGAAACACCATATATTTT
CDR3aa: CASSLGTGDSGNTIYF

j_gene: TRBJ2-7
len: 11
abundance: NA
d_gene: NA
v_gene: TRBV28
CDR3nt: TGTGCCAGCAGGGGGAGCTACGAGCAGTACTTC
CDR3aa: CASRGSYEQYF

j_gene: TRBJ2-3
len: 13
abundance: NA
d_gene: NA
v_gene: TRBV5-6
CDR3nt: TGTGCCAGCAGCTTGGCCGGCACAGATACGCAGTATTTT
CDR3aa: CASSLAGTDTQYF

j_gene: TRBJ1-1
len: 15
abundance: NA
d_gene: NA
v_gene: TRBV28
CDR3nt: TGTGCCAGCAGTTTATTGGGGAAAGTGGGCACTGAAGCTTTCTTT
CDR3aa: CASSLLGKVGTEAFF

j_gene: TRBJ2-3
len: 17
abundance: NA
d_gene: TRBD2
v_gene: TRBV4-3
CDR3nt: TGCGCCAGCAGCCAAGGGGGGAGTCTAGCGGGGACAGATACGCAGTATTTT
CDR3aa: CASSQGGSLAGTDTQYF